This T cell receptor beta chain was obtained from a study of vaccination and CD4 T cells after COVID-19. Across the study: The makeup of the convalescents was six males and four females, two of them Hispanic. Drawing of post-COVID samples took place a median 101 days after diagnosis (range 35 to 161). Overall study findings and caveats: Convalescent patients saw a median around 86% of their reactive clones show up only after vaccination.

The CDR3 runs to 13 residues. V gave up 3 bases and J gave up 5 bases, with 10 bases separating them. Per germline, CDR1 KGHSH and CDR2 LQKENI. A word on this clonotype: Its antigen is undetermined.

TCRdb re-derived calls from the PCR reads in MiXCR, one entry per CDR3 protein. Of fewer than 30,000 distinct CDR3 sequences in the sample, around 53% are singletons; the top ten hold 0.85% to 1.2%. The sample consisted of CD4+ T cells from blood, taken before SARS-CoV-2 vaccination. This TCR derives from a human donor who had recovered from COVID-19. This chain connects TRBV18 to TRBJ2-5; possibly TRBD2 for D (5 bases). In DNA form, the CDR3 reads TGTGCCAGCTCACCCTCCCGGAGGGAGACCCAGTACTTC. It encodes CASSPSRRETQYF.